The T cell receptor (beta chain) described here comes from a study of PD-1 blockade in classical Hodgkin lymphoma (dated by TCRdb to 2020 to 2022). About the investigation overall: Nivolumab dosing was 3 mg/kg intravenously every 2 weeks, continuing until either disease progression or unacceptable toxicity. A peripheral blood immune signature of response to PD-1 blockade in classical Hodgkin lymphoma was defined using TCR beta sequencing and CyTOF.

Remarks on this clone: Its cognate antigen has yet to be identified. No clone much larger than this one lies a single base away; base qualities are absent.

Points the paper makes about the study in general: The study was limited to a single clinical trial cohort, and causes of repertoire differences, possibly disease activity or prior therapy, remained undefined. CD4+ but not CD8+ TCR diversity rose significantly by C4D1 (p=0.0027 vs p=0.16), most apparent in complete responders (p=0.02). Baseline TCR diversity was reported to be lower in newly diagnosed patients than in healthy donors and to be lower still in relapsed/refractory patients. Lower diversity was observed in patients in whom nivolumab was started less than 1 year after ASCT, and these patients were excluded from later analyses so that confounding by immune reconstitution would be avoided. Baseline diversity similar to that of newly diagnosed patients was observed in trial patients achieving complete response, whereas significantly lower diversity was observed in partial responders and progressors.

Interpreted using the paper, the time point label stands for: cycle 2 day 1 (C2D1) of nivolumab. Every trial patient had relapsed after autologous stem cell transplantation, and cohorts A, B and C differed in prior brentuximab vedotin exposure. The trial cohort included 45 to 65 patients with relapsed/refractory classical Hodgkin lymphoma, and each patient had a best overall response of complete response, partial response or progressive disease. Trial patients were treated with single-agent nivolumab in the multi-cohort phase II CheckMate 205 trial. An independent review committee assessed best overall response by applying the 2007 International Working Group response criteria. Trial PBMCs were obtained immediately prior to nivolumab initiation (C1D1) and on therapy at cycle 2 day 1 and cycle 4 day 1. Peripheral blood was collected in 8 mL Vacutainer Cell Preparation Tubes, from which PBMCs were isolated by centrifugation and then cryopreserved.

Genomic DNA was isolated using the Qiagen DNeasy kit from unsorted PBMCs as well as from negatively selected CD4+ and CD8+ fractions. Using primers that anneal to V and J segments, immunoSEQ multiplex PCR amplified the TCR beta CDR3 regions. A synthetic immune receptor repertoire was used to minimize amplification bias, and remaining bias was computationally removed after sequencing. Under the source paper's analysis protocol: Custom Python scripts were used to quantify repertoire diversity as the Shannon entropy index. The unsorted, CD4+ and CD8+ repertoires were each analyzed separately, with the exception of combined analyses, where CD4+ and CD8+ sequences were merged in silico. A clone was considered expanded if an increase in frequency of at least 2-fold after treatment relative to C1D1 was found, and a pseudocount of 0.5 was applied to clones undetected at baseline. Singleton clones were defined as clones with 0 or 1 copy at C1D1, and non-singleton clones were defined as clones with 2 or more copies. Clones expanded in unsorted samples were labelled as CD4+, CD8+ or unknown by matching protein sequences in sorted samples from the same patient. Diversity changes from C1D1 to C4D1 were tested in paired samples using Wilcoxon tests. This immuneACCESS table, as held by TCRdb, lists in-frame sequences with V and J called but not all clones. Of the missing ones, under half trace to an unresolved V gene in checked studies; the others have no known cause. V, J and clone size derive from that table, while D and trimming were established from the DNA sequence. In this sample the table shows 20,000 to 30,000 clones, 70% to 80% of which occur a single time. Roughly 8% of the sample lies in the top ten.

V has 4 bases trimmed and J has 1 base trimmed; junction bases matching no gene number 9. For CDR1 and CDR2, the germline V gene lists SGHRS and YFSETQ. The CDR3 covers 17 residues, taking in both the cysteine and the phenylalanine. The kept DNA is CDR3 alone, 51 bases in frame from the first base. This sequence originates from a human donor with classical Hodgkin lymphoma. In this chain, TRBV5-1 is recombined with TRBJ2-2, with 8 central nucleotides matching TRBD1. Sequencing was performed on peripheral blood mononuclear cells (PBMCs), taken before the second cycle of nivolumab. In nucleotide form, the sequence is TGCGCCAGCAGCCTGGAAACCGGGACAGGGAACACCGGGGAGCTGTTTTTT. Translated, this is CASSLETGTGNTGELFF.